One sample yielded the 3 T cell receptor beta chains listed below, sequenced in a study of T cells after yellow fever vaccination. TCRdb ran MiXCR on the 5' RACE reads and lists one entry per CDR3 protein. The data contain about 99,000 distinct CDR3 sequences, roughly 5.8% of them singletons. The specimen was CD8+ T cells sorted from PBMCs, collected 10 days after the yellow fever booster vaccination. Receptors were obtained from a man aged 18 to 30 who received the YFV17D yellow fever vaccine.

This clonotype was seen a handful of times. The chain links TRBV27 to TRBJ2-5, with 9 bases matching TRBD2. V shed 2 bases and J 0 bases; nucleotides not matched to a gene: 10. The CDR3 is made up of 18 amino acids. Germline V lookup: CDR1 MNHEY, CDR2 SMNVEV (reference sequence). CDR3 bases: TGTGCCAGCAGTTTACGGACTAGCGTCGCCGGATACCAAGAGACCCAGTACTTC. Residues: CASSLRTSVAGYQETQYF.

This chain joins TRBV7-6 and TRBJ2-5; 9 positions agree with TRBD2. Germline loops: CDR1 SGHVS, CDR2 FNYEAQ. This CDR3 comprises 14 residues. The V segment lost 5 bases and the J segment 9 bases; nucleotides outside the gene matches: 10. The CDR3 DNA reads TGTGCCAGCAGCCCAGGCGCTAGCGGGGCGCCCCAGTACTTC. Amino acids: CASSPGASGAPQYF.

The rearrangement uses TRBV5-1 and TRBJ2-7, with D unresolved. V lost 4 bases and J 5 bases, leaving 16 bases between the germline ends. CDR3 size: 14 residues. CDR1 and CDR2 from the germline V gene are SGHRS and YFSETQ. CDR3 loop: CASSLFGQVDEQYF. CDR3 DNA: TGCGCCAGCAGCCTCTTCGGGCAGGTTGACGAGCAGTACTTC. Looking up the rest from reference TRBV5-1 and TRBJ2-7 gives the full variable domain: KAGVTQTPRYLIKTRGQQVTLSCSPISGHRSVSWYQQTPGQGLQFLFEYFSETQRNKGNFPGRFSGRQFSNSRSEMNVSTLELGDSALYLCASSLFGQVDEQYFGPGTRLTVT.